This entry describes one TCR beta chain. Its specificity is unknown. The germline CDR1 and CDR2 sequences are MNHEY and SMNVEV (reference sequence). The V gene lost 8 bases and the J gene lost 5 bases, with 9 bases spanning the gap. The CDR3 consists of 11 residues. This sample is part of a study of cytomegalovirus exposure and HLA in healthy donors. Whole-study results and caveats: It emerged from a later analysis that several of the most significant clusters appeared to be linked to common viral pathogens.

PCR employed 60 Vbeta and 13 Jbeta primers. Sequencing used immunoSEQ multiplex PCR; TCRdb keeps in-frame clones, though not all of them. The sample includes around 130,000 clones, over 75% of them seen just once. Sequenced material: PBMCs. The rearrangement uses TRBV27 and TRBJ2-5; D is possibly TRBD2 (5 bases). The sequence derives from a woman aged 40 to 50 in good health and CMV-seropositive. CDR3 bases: TGTGCCAGCGGAAGGAGGGAGACCCAGTACTTC. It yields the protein CASGRRETQYF.